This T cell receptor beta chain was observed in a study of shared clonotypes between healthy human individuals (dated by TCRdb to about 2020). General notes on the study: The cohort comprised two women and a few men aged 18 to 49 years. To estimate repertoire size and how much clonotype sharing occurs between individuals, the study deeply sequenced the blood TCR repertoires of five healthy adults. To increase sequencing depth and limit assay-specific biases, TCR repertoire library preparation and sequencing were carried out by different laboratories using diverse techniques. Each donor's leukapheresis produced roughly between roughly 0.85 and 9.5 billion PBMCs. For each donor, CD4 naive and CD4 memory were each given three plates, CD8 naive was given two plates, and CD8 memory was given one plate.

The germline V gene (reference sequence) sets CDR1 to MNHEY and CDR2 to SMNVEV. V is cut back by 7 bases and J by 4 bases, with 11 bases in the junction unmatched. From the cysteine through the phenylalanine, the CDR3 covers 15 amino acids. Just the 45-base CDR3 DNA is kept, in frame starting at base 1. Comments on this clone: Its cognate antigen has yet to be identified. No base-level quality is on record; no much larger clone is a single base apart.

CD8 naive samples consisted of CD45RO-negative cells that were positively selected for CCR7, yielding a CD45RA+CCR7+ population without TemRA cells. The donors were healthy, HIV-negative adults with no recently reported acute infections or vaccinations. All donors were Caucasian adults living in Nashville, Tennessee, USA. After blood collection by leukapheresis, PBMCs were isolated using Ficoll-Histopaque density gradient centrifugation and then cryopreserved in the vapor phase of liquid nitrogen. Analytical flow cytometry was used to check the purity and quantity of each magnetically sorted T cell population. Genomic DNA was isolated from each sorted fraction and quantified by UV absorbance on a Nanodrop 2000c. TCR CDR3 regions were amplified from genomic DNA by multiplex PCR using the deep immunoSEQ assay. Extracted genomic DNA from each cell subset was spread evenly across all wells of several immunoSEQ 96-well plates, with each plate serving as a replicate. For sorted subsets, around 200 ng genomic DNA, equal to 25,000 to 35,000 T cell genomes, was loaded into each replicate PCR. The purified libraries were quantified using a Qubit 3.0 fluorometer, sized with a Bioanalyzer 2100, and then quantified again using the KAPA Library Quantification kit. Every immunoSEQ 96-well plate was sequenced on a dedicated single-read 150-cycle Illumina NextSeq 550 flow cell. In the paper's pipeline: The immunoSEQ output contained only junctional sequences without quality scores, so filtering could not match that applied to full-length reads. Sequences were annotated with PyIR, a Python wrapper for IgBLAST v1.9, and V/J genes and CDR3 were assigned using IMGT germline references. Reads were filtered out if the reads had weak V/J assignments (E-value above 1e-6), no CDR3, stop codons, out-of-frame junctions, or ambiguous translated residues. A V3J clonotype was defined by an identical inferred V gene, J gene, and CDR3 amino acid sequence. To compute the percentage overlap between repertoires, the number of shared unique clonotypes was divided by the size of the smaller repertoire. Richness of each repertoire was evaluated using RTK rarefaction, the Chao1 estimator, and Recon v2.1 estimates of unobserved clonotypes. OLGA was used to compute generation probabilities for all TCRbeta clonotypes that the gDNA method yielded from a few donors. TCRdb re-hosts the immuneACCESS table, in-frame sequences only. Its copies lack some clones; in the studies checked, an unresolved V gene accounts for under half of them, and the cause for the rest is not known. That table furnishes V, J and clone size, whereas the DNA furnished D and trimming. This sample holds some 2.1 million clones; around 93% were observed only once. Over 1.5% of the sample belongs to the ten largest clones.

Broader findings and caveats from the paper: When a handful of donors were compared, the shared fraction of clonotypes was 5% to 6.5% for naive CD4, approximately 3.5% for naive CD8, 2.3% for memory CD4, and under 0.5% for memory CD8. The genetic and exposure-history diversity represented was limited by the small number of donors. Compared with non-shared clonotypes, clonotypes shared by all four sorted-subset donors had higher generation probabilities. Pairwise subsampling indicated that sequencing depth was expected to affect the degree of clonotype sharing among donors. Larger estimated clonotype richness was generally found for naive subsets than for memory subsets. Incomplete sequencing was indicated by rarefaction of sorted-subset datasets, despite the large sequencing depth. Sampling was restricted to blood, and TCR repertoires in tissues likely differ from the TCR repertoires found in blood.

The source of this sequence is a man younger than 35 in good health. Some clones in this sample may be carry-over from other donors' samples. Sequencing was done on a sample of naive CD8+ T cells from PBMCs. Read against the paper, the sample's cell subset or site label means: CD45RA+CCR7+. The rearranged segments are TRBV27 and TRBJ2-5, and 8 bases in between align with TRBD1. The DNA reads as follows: TGTGCCAGCACCACCACCAGGGGGCGCGGAGAGACCCAGTACTTC. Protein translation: CASTTTRGRGETQYF.